Detailed here is one TCR beta chain. Its antigen remains unidentified. With 4 bases clipped from V and 7 bases from J, the junction kept 5 bases outside the gene matches. CDR3 length: 13 amino acids. Germline assignment: CDR1 MNHEY and CDR2 SVGAGI. Primers: 60 Vbeta forward and 13 Jbeta reverse. Profiling relied on immunoSEQ multiplex PCR, and the TCRdb table lists in-frame clones only, not all of them. This sample has some 160,000 clones, with more than 75% found just once. These data come from a study of cytomegalovirus exposure and HLA in healthy donors. Study results and caveats: Association of around 17,000 TCR beta sequences with HLA alleles was found at 0.05 false discovery rate in a later analysis.

The chain is built from TRBV6-5 and TRBJ1-2; 8 bases match TRBD1. Material for sequencing was PBMCs. The TCR was taken from a male donor in good health and CMV-seronegative. The CDR3 loop reads CASSSQGGIGYTF. CDR3 nucleotides: TGTGCCAGCAGTTCACAGGGGGGGATTGGCTACACCTTC.